The TCR beta chain described here comes from a study of blood T cell repertoires in COVID-19. In the authors' workflow: Nucleated cell counts were estimated from reference gene primer amplification. Profiled with immunoSEQ multiplex PCR; TCRdb holds only in-frame clones, not every one. V, J and clone size are taken as reported in that table, and D and trimming were inferred from the DNA itself. Of fewer than 250,000 clones listed, 88% were seen once; the top ten hold 0.72%. The CDR3 has 12 residues. Trimming pared 1 base from V and 9 bases from J, leaving 8 bases between. Germline V gives CDR1 PRHDT, CDR2 FYEKMQ (reference sequence).

The source is a man in his forties with acute or convalescent COVID-19. The specimen was peripheral blood. This chain links TRBV13 with TRBJ2-3; no definite D call. CDR3 coding DNA: TGTGCCAGCAGCTTAGCTAGAGCGACGCAGTATTTT. Translated: CASSLARATQYF.